Listed below are T cell receptor beta chains from one sample, sequenced in a study of CD8 T cells in ankylosing spondylitis. TCRdb reanalysed the 5' RACE reads using MiXCR and keeps one entry per CDR3 protein. Counted here are a few hundred thousand distinct CDR3 sequences, about 13% occurring once; the ten biggest clones make up about 6.5%. Sequenced input: blood, either unsorted or a sorted T cell fraction (not recorded which). The source is a male donor with ankylosing spondylitis. Both conserved end residues are part of each CDR3. A D gene is named only where the DNA matches it firmly. Part of the rows lack a size; the others show once, few, many or a class for expanded clones.

d_gene	v_gene	abundance	j_gene	CDR3nt	CDR3aa
TRBD2	TRBV7-2	few	TRBJ2-1	TGTGCCAGCAGACCAACCGGGACTAGCGTCGAGCAGTTCTTC	CASRPTGTSVEQFF
-	TRBV5-1	few	TRBJ1-2	TGCGCCAGCAGCCCGGGGTCCCTACAGGATGGCTACACCTTC	CASSPGSLQDGYTF
TRBD2	TRBV12-3/TRBV12-4	many	TRBJ2-1	TGTGCCAGCAGTCAGATAGCGGGAGGGCCAGTGTATGAGCAGTTCTTC	CASSQIAGGPVYEQFF
TRBD2	TRBV5-1	-	TRBJ2-5	TGCGCCAGCGTCACTAGCGGCAACCCCGGAGAGACCCAGTACTTC	CASVTSGNPGETQYF
-	TRBV10-1	few	TRBJ2-7	TGCGCCAGCAGTGAGCCTGGGAGTTACGAGCAGTACTTC	CASSEPGSYEQYF
TRBD2	TRBV7-2	-	TRBJ2-5	TGTGCCAGCAGCCAACACTCCCTAGCGGGAGGAGGGGAGACCCAGTACTTC	CASSQHSLAGGGETQYF
-	TRBV15	few	TRBJ1-1	TGTGCCACCAGCAGAGGGGTTCTGGGGGAGACTGAAGCTTTCTTT	CATSRGVLGETEAFF
TRBD2	TRBV5-1	many	TRBJ2-1	TGCGCCAGCAGCTTGACTAGCGGGGGATACAATGAGCAGTTCTTC	CASSLTSGGYNEQFF
-	TRBV14	-	TRBJ2-4	TGTGCCAGCAGCCAAGAACGGTGGGGGCGCGGGAACATTCAGTACTTC	CASSQERWGRGNIQYF
-	TRBV11-3	few	TRBJ1-1	TGTGCCAGCAGCTTACCCCCAGGAAGGGGGACTGAAGCTTTCTTT	CASSLPPGRGTEAFF
-	TRBV3-1	-	TRBJ1-1	TGTGCCAGCAGCCAAGTGGCCAGAACTGAAGCTTTCTTT	CASSQVARTEAFF
-	TRBV5-1	few	TRBJ2-2	TGCGCCAGCCGTGAGGGGACCTTGAACACCGGGGAGCTGTTTTTT	CASREGTLNTGELFF
-	TRBV5-1	few	TRBJ1-2	TGCGCCAGCAGCCCCGGTCCCCCCTATGGCTACACCTTC	CASSPGPPYGYTF
-	TRBV7-9	-	TRBJ1-2	TGTGCCAGCAGCTCAGGGCCGGACTATGGCTACACCTTC	CASSSGPDYGYTF
-	TRBV12-3/TRBV12-4	-	TRBJ2-2	TGTGCCAGCAGACTTTGGGAGGGGGTCGGGACCGGGGAGCTGTTTTTT	CASRLWEGVGTGELFF
-	TRBV7-8	few	TRBJ1-6	TGTGCCAGCAGCTCAGCCGGGGGAATTTCACCCCTCCACTTT	CASSSAGGISPLHF
-	TRBV14	few	TRBJ1-3	TGTGCCAGCAGCCTGTCGTGGGGGACCTCTGGAAACACCATATATTTT	CASSLSWGTSGNTIYF
TRBD1	TRBV20-1	-	TRBJ2-1	TGCAGTGCTAGAGAACAGGGGGCAACCTCCTACAATGAGCAGTTCTTC	CSAREQGATSYNEQFF
-	TRBV3-1	-	TRBJ2-1	TGTGCCAGCAGCCAAGGGTTGGCTACCAGGCGGGGCAATGAGCAGTTCTTC	CASSQGLATRRGNEQFF
TRBD2	TRBV7-2	-	TRBJ2-1	TGTGCCAGCAGCCCGGACCTACTAGCGGGAGTTACCAATGAGCAGTTCTTC	CASSPDLLAGVTNEQFF
TRBD2	TRBV20-1	many	TRBJ2-1	TGCAGTGCCCGAGGCACTAGCGGTTACAATGAGCAGTTCTTC	CSARGTSGYNEQFF
-	TRBV5-1	few	TRBJ2-7	TGCGCCAGCAGCCGGGTGCCCCAGGCCTACGAGCAGTACTTC	CASSRVPQAYEQYF
TRBD2	TRBV24-1	few	TRBJ2-1	TGTGCCACCAGTGATTTTGCTAGCGGCTCCTACAATGAGCAGTTCTTC	CATSDFASGSYNEQFF
-	TRBV20-1	few	TRBJ1-1	TGCAGTGCTACTTTGATGGCAATGGGGGCTTTCTTT	CSATLMAMGAFF
TRBD1	TRBV9	-	TRBJ2-4	TGTGCCAGCAGCCCACCCCCGACAGGGTTAAACATTCAGTACTTC	CASSPPPTGLNIQYF
-	TRBV12-3/TRBV12-4	-	TRBJ2-5	TGTGCCAGCACCCCCCGGGGGCGAAGCGAGACCCAGTACTTC	CASTPRGRSETQYF
TRBD1	TRBV6-1	-	TRBJ1-2	TGTGCCAGCAGCCTGGGACAGGTCAAGGGTGGCTACACCTTC	CASSLGQVKGGYTF
TRBD2	TRBV5-1	few	TRBJ2-5	TGCGCCAGCAGCCGTCGACTAGCGGGGACCCAAGAGACCCAGTACTTC	CASSRRLAGTQETQYF
-	TRBV27	-	TRBJ1-1	TGTGCCAGCACAAAAGCGGTAGGTTTCAACACTGAAGCTTTCTTT	CASTKAVGFNTEAFF
TRBD2	TRBV7-2	-	TRBJ2-1	TGTGCCAGCAGCTTTCCCGGGAGGGGTAATGAGCAGTTCTTC	CASSFPGRGNEQFF
-	TRBV29-1	many	TRBJ2-1	TGCAGCGTCACTTCGGCCCAGGAGTACAATGAGCAGTTCTTC	CSVTSAQEYNEQFF
TRBD1	TRBV7-9	-	TRBJ1-4	TGTGCCTCCAGGGGGGATCATGAAAAACTGTTTTTT	CASRGDHEKLFF
-	TRBV5-1	few	TRBJ1-5	TGCGCCAGCAGCCCAGGGGTAGATCAGCCCCAGCATTTT	CASSPGVDQPQHF
-	TRBV2	few	TRBJ2-7	TGTGCCAGCACCCTCAGGAATAGCTACGAGCAGTACTTC	CASTLRNSYEQYF
-	TRBV29-1	-	TRBJ1-2	TGCAGCGTTGTTTTGTTGGGCCGCGGTGGCTACACCTTC	CSVVLLGRGGYTF
-	TRBV6-1	-	TRBJ2-4	TGTGCCAGCAGTGAAAACATTCAGTACTTC	CASSENIQYF
-	TRBV5-1	few	TRBJ2-3	TGCGCCAGCAGTGCGGACACACGCACAGATACGCAGTATTTT	CASSADTRTDTQYF
TRBD1	TRBV12-3/TRBV12-4	-	TRBJ1-2	TGTGCCAGCAGTGCTGACAGGGCCCAACCCTCCAACTATGGCTACACCTTC	CASSADRAQPSNYGYTF
TRBD2	TRBV7-9	-	TRBJ2-5	TGTGCCAGCAGACCCGGACTAGCGGGGGAGACCCAGTACTTC	CASRPGLAGETQYF
-	TRBV5-1	-	TRBJ2-2	TGCGCCAGCACCCTAGGGTCCCTGAACACCGGGGAGCTGTTTTTT	CASTLGSLNTGELFF
TRBD1	TRBV12-3/TRBV12-4	-	TRBJ1-6	TGTGCCAGCAGTTCTAAGGGACAGGGGAGATCACCCCTCCACTTT	CASSSKGQGRSPLHF
-	TRBV12-3/TRBV12-4	many	TRBJ2-2	TGTGCCAGCAGTCTAGGTTGGGACTCCCAGTATGGCGGGGAGCTGTTTTTT	CASSLGWDSQYGGELFF
-	TRBV12-3/TRBV12-4	few	TRBJ2-1	TGTGCCACCTCAGCGGGTCCCACCTACAATGAGCAGTTCTTC	CATSAGPTYNEQFF
TRBD2	TRBV20-1	few	TRBJ2-1	TGCAGTGCTAGAGATCCCCTAGCGGCCAACAATGAGCAGTTCTTC	CSARDPLAANNEQFF
-	TRBV12-3/TRBV12-4	few	TRBJ1-1	TGTGCCAGCAGTTCCGGTCTTTTGGGCACTGAAGCTTTCTTT	CASSSGLLGTEAFF
-	TRBV6-2/TRBV6-3	few	TRBJ2-1	TGTGCCAGCAGTTACACCGGGATTAGTGGCGATGAGCAGTTCTTC	CASSYTGISGDEQFF
TRBD2	TRBV12-3/TRBV12-4	many	TRBJ2-1	TGTGCCAGCAGTTTAGGTCTAGCGGGATCCAATGAGCAGTTCTTC	CASSLGLAGSNEQFF
-	TRBV11-2	-	TRBJ2-2	TGTGCCAGCAGCTTAGAGATAGCACTAGGACCTAACACCGGGGAGCTGTTTTTT	CASSLEIALGPNTGELFF
TRBD2	TRBV20-1	once	TRBJ2-1	TGCAGTGCTAGACCCCGGAGCACTAGCGGGAGTCGGGGGTACAATGAGCAGTTCTTC	CSARPRSTSGSRGYNEQFF
-	TRBV20-1	few	TRBJ1-5	TGCAGTGCTAGACCTTGGCAGCTGAATCAGCCCCAGCATTTT	CSARPWQLNQPQHF
TRBD1	TRBV18	-	TRBJ2-7	TGTGCCAGCTCACCCCGAGGCGAGGGGGCTTACGAGCAGTACTTC	CASSPRGEGAYEQYF
-	TRBV20-1	few	TRBJ1-1	TGCAGTGCTTGGGACCACAAACGAGGCGACACTGAAGCTTTCTTT	CSAWDHKRGDTEAFF
TRBD2	TRBV10-3	many	TRBJ2-3	TGTGCCATCAGCCCCGGACTAGTCTTCCCAGATACGCAGTATTTT	CAISPGLVFPDTQYF
-	TRBV4-1	few	TRBJ1-5	TGCGCCAGCAGCCCGGAAGTAGGGAGAAATCAGCCCCAGCATTTT	CASSPEVGRNQPQHF
TRBD2	TRBV5-4	few	TRBJ2-3	TGTGCCAGCAGCCAATCACTAGCGGGAGTTACCACAGATACGCAGTATTTT	CASSQSLAGVTTDTQYF
TRBD2	TRBV7-2	few	TRBJ2-1	TGTGCCAGCAGCTTAATTATGACGGGAGGGTACAATGAGCAGTTCTTC	CASSLIMTGGYNEQFF
TRBD1	TRBV20-1	-	TRBJ2-7	TGCAGTGCTACACAGGGGGCCTCCTACGAGCAGTACTTC	CSATQGASYEQYF
TRBD2	TRBV11-2	-	TRBJ2-1	TGTGCCAGCAGCTCCCATGCCGGGACTAGATACAATGAGCAGTTCTTC	CASSSHAGTRYNEQFF
TRBD1	TRBV15	many	TRBJ2-1	TGTGCCACCAGCAAGGGACAGGGTTCCTACAATGAGCAGTTCTTC	CATSKGQGSYNEQFF
TRBD1	TRBV5-1	-	TRBJ2-2	TGCGCCAGCAGCTCAAGACAGGGTATCGGGGAGCTGTTTTTT	CASSSRQGIGELFF